The 20 T cell receptor beta chains reported below all come from one sample, sequenced in a study of blood T cell repertoires in COVID-19. TCRdb's table, derived via immunoSEQ multiplex PCR, lists solely in-frame clones and lacks some. This table holds 200,000 or so clones, approximately 80% found once. Sequenced: peripheral blood. These receptors came from a human donor with acute or convalescent COVID-19. The donor label of this sample is uncertain.

The chain employs TRBV10-3 and TRBJ2-7, with 7 bases fitting TRBD1. Germline lookup yields CDR1 ENHRY and CDR2 SYGVKD. This CDR3 comprises 13 residues. Trimming took 4 bases from V and 4 from J; bases not matched to a gene: 4. The CDR3, as DNA: TGTGCCATCAGTGTGGAACAGGGGTACGAGCAGTACTTC. Its translation: CAISVEQGYEQYF.

The chain employs TRBV6-5 and TRBJ2-1; D may be TRBD2 (6 bases). Looked up from germline, CDR1 is MNHEY and CDR2 is SVGAGI. The CDR3 loop spans 14 amino acids. V was trimmed by 5 bases and J by 5 bases, leaving 13 bases between them. The CDR3 protein is CASSPASANNEQFF. CDR3 DNA: TGTGCCAGCAGTCCGGCTAGCGCTAACAATGAGCAGTTCTTC.

The genes are TRBV25-1 and TRBJ1-3; 12 bases are a match to TRBD1. The CDR3 sequence is 17 residues long. V was pared by 1 base and J by 4 bases, with 5 bases of the junction left unmatched. Looked up from germline, CDR1 is MGHDK and CDR2 is SYGVNS. The CDR3 reads CASSEWGQGARGNTIYF. CDR3 in DNA: TGTGCCAGCAGTGAATGGGGACAGGGGGCAAGGGGAAACACCATATATTTT.

The genes are TRBV29-1 and TRBJ2-3; 10 bases fit TRBD2. The CDR3 length is 15 residues. Germline loops: CDR1 SQVTM, CDR2 ANQGSEA. Unmatched junction bases numbered 4, after V lost 4 bases and J lost 0 bases. The CDR3 here is CSVALAGQSTDTQYF. For the CDR3, the DNA is TGCAGCGTTGCACTAGCGGGGCAGAGCACAGATACGCAGTATTTT.

This sequence joins TRBV5-1 and TRBJ1-2; D perhaps matches TRBD1 (5 bases). Trimming took off 0 bases at V and 0 bases at J, with 9 bases between the two ends. The CDR3 sequence is 15 residues long. From germline, CDR1 is SGHRS and CDR2 YFSETQ. CDR3 bases: TGCGCCAGCAGCTTGGGTCCAGGGACTAACTATGGCTACACCTTC. It is translated as CASSLGPGTNYGYTF.

V and J are TRBV19 and TRBJ1-1; D is possibly TRBD1 (5 bases). CDR1 and CDR2 from the germline V gene are LNHDA and SQIVND (reference sequence). Between the trimmed V and J ends, which lost 5 bases and 0 bases, there was a span of 10 bases. The CDR3 loop spans 14 amino acids. The CDR3: CASSDDRMNTEAFF. CDR3 coding DNA: TGTGCCAGTAGTGACGACAGAATGAACACTGAAGCTTTCTTT.

This chain connects TRBV9 to TRBJ1-6; 8 bases are shared with TRBD1. The germline CDR1 and CDR2 sequences are SGDLS and YYNGEE. The CDR3 has 16 amino acids. Unmatched junction bases numbered 3, after V lost 3 bases and J lost 1 base. CDR3 coding DNA: TGTGCCAGCAGCGCCCAGGGGGCGTCCTATAATTCACCCCTCCACTTT. Protein product: CASSAQGASYNSPLHF. Filled out from reference TRBV9 and TRBJ1-6, the complete variable domain reads DSGVTQTPKHLITATGQRVTLRCSPRSGDLSVYWYQQSLDQGLQFLIQYYNGEERAKGNILERFSAQQFPDLHSELNLSSLELGDSALYFCASSAQGASYNSPLHFGNGTRLTVT.

This chain links TRBV6-2 or TRBV6-3 with TRBJ2-7, with 8 bases that match TRBD1. Germline loops: CDR1 MNHEY, CDR2 SVGEGT. V lost 5 bases and J lost 2; bases outside the gene matches: 8. CDR3 length: 15 amino acids. The CDR3 sequence: CASSEPGQVAYEQYF. CDR3 nucleotides: TGTGCCAGCAGTGAGCCGGGACAGGTGGCCTACGAGCAGTACTTC.

The chain employs TRBV28 and TRBJ1-6; no clear D. The CDR3 is made up of 15 amino acids. The germline V gene encodes CDR1 MDHEN and CDR2 SYDVKM. With 4 bases removed from V and 0 bases from J, the gap between germline ends came to 7 bases. CDR3 residues: CASSSPGSYNSPLHF. CDR3 nucleotides: TGTGCCAGCAGTTCTCCGGGCTCCTATAATTCACCCCTCCACTTT. The variable domain in full, completed from reference TRBV28 and TRBJ1-6, reads DVKVTQSSRYLVKRTGEKVFLECVQDMDHENMFWYRQDPGLGLRLIYFSYDVKMKEKGDIPEGYSVSREKKERFSLILESASTNQTSMYLCASSSPGSYNSPLHFGNGTRLTVT.

This clone turned up a few times. Within the sample, other DNA sequences also encode this same CDR3. The gene calls are TRBV7-7 and TRBJ2-7; TRBD1 matches 10 bases. V shed 4 bases and J 7 bases; nucleotides not matched to a gene: 4. Germline V CDR1 and CDR2: SSHAT, FNYEAQ (reference sequence). The CDR3 consists of 13 residues. The CDR3 coding sequence is TGTGCCAGCAGCTCGGACAGGGGGGGAGAGCAGTACTTC. Amino acids: CASSSDRGGEQYF. The full variable domain, in which reference TRBV7-7 and TRBJ2-7 provide the parts outside the CDR3, is GAGVSQSPRYKVTKRGQDVTLRCDPISSHATLYWYQQALGQGPEFLTYFNYEAQPDKSGLPSDRFSAERPEGSISTLTIQRTEQRDSAMYRCASSSDRGGEQYFGPGTRLTVT.

The CDR3 DNA is TGTGCCAGCAGTTTCGGTAGGGGGTTAGTTCAGCCCCAGCATTTT. It specifies CASSFGRGLVQPQHF. The rearrangement links TRBV28 to TRBJ1-5; the D gene is possibly TRBD1 (6 bases). CDR3 size: 15 residues. With 3 bases removed from V and 6 bases from J, the gap between germline ends came to 15 bases. Germline-derived CDR1 and CDR2 are MDHEN and SYDVKM.

The rearrangement uses TRBV11-2 and TRBJ1-5; D is undetermined. Trimming took 0 bases from V and 6 from J, leaving 12 bases between them. The CDR3 has 15 amino acids. Per germline, CDR1 SGHAT and CDR2 FQNNGV. The CDR3 is CASSLDFIGSQPQHF. The CDR3 nucleotides read TGTGCCAGCAGCTTAGATTTCATCGGGAGTCAGCCCCAGCATTTT.

The genes are TRBV6-7 and TRBJ2-1, with 9 bases fitting TRBD2. TRBV6-7 is sorted into the ORF group, with uncertain function. The junction had 9 bases not matched to a gene; V was cut back by 3 bases and J by 6 bases. The CDR3 is 16 amino acids. For the CDR3, the DNA is TGTGCCAGCAGTTATGGGAGCGGGAGGATCGGCAATGAGCAGTTCTTC. The encoded protein is CASSYGSGRIGNEQFF.

The chain carries TRBV10-3 and TRBJ2-7; the match to TRBD2 covers 8 bases. Germline trimming cut 9 bases from V and 0 bases from J; bases unmatched to any gene: 1. The CDR3 length is 12 residues. Germline CDR1 ENHRY, CDR2 SYGVKD. CDR3 sequence (DNA): TGTGCCATTAGCGGGAACTCCTACGAGCAGTACTTC. This codes for CAISGNSYEQYF.

This chain links TRBV18 with TRBJ2-1, with D tentatively TRBD2 (6 bases). Germline V gene data show CDR1 as KGHSH and CDR2 as LQKENI. V was cut by 4 bases and J by 5 bases, with 15 bases left in between. The CDR3 covers 15 residues. Here the CDR3 DNA reads TGTGCCAGCTCACGAAGGAGGGAAGGGAACAATGAGCAGTTCTTC. Its translation: CASSRRREGNNEQFF.

This clone has a single count. In DNA form, the CDR3 reads TGTGCCAGCAGTGAGCGGGAGGGCCGGGGTGAGCAGTTCTTC. Translation gives CASSEREGRGEQFF. The V call is TRBV27, the J call TRBJ2-1, with 10 positions matching TRBD2. V was pared by 5 bases and J by 9 bases, with 7 bases of the junction left unmatched. CDR1 and CDR2 (germline): MNHEY, SMNVEV (reference sequence). The CDR3 spans 14 residues.

The chain links TRBV13 to TRBJ2-4; TRBD1 is a possible D gene (6 bases). CDR1 PRHDT and CDR2 FYEKMQ come from the germline V gene (reference sequence). The ends were cut back, 4 bases at V and 12 bases at J, with 16 bases in the middle. CDR3 length equals 13 residues. The CDR3 sequence: CASSSGTTGPQYF. For the CDR3, the DNA is TGTGCCAGCAGCTCCGGGACAACCGGTCCTCAGTACTTC. The whole variable domain, remainder taken from reference TRBV13 and TRBJ2-4, is AAGVIQSPRHLIKEKRETATLKCYPIPRHDTVYWYQQGPGQDPQFLISFYEKMQSDKGSIPDRFSAQQFSDYHSELNMSSLELGDSALYFCASSSGTTGPQYFGAGTRLSVL.

This sequence joins TRBV5-8 and TRBJ2-7; tentatively, D is TRBD2 (7 bases). Germline V gene sequence: CDR1 SGHTS, CDR2 YDEGEE. The CDR3 extends over 15 amino acids. The ends were cut back, 4 bases at V and 5 bases at J, with 19 bases in the middle. For the CDR3, the DNA is TGTGCCAGCAGCCCGTGGGAGGGGGGGGAGAACGAGCAGTACTTC. Translation: CASSPWEGGENEQYF.

J is TRBJ2-3 and V is TRBV3-1 (or the pseudogene TRBV3-2); 7 bases fit TRBD2. The CDR3 has 14 residues. Germline V gene lookup returns CDR1 LGHDT and CDR2 YNNKEL (reference sequence). V was pared by 4 bases and J by 1 base, with 2 bases of the junction left unmatched. The CDR3 DNA follows: TGTGCCAGCAGCCTAGCGGGTGGCACAGATACGCAGTATTTT. Translated, it gives CASSLAGGTDTQYF.

CDR3 loop: CASTPDRAVEAFF. The CDR3 DNA is TGTGCCAGCACCCCCGACAGGGCAGTGGAAGCTTTCTTT. The chain uses TRBV6-5 and TRBJ1-1; 7 bases are shared with TRBD1. Germline loops: CDR1 MNHEY, CDR2 SVGAGI. The V and J ends lost 7 bases and 8 bases, in that order; junction bases with no gene match: 10. The length of the CDR3 is 13 residues.